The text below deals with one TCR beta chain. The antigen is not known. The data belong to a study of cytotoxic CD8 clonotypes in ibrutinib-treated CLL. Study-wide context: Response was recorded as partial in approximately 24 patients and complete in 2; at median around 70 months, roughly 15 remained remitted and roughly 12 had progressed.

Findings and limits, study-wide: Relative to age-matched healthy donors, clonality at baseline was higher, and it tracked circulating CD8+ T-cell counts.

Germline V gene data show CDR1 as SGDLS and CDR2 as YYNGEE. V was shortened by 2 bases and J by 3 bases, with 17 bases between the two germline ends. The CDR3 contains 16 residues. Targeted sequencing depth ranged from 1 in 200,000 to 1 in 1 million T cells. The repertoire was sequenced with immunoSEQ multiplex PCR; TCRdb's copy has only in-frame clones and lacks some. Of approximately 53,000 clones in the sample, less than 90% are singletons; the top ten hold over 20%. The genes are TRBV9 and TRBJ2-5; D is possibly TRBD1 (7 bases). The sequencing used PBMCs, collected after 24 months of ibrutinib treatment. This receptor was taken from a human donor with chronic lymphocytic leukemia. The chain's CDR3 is CASSVGQGGREETQYF. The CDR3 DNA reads TGTGCCAGCAGCGTCGGGCAGGGGGGAAGAGAAGAGACCCAGTACTTC. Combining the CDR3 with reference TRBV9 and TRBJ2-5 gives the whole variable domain DSGVTQTPKHLITATGQRVTLRCSPRSGDLSVYWYQQSLDQGLQFLIQYYNGEERAKGNILERFSAQQFPDLHSELNLSSLELGDSALYFCASSVGQGGREETQYFGPGTRLLVL.